Below, one TCR beta chain is given with its context. The sample belongs to a study of T cell responses to AZD1222 COVID-19 vaccine. Germline-derived CDR1 and CDR2 are SGHRS and YFSETQ. The CDR3 sequence is 16 residues long. V dropped 3 bases and J dropped 8; count of bases not matched to a gene: 15. Generated by immunoSEQ multiplex PCR, the TCRdb table keeps only in-frame clones and is missing some. The repertoire holds around 80,000 clones, with over 75% as singletons. The genes are TRBV5-1 and TRBJ1-2, with TRBD1 identical over 8 bases. This receptor was obtained from an adult who received the AZD1222 COVID-19 vaccine. The input for sequencing was peripheral blood, taken 28 days after the second AZD1222 dose. The CDR3 region has the DNA TGCGCCAGCAGCTCACTGCCGATGGACAGGGTCTACGGCTACACCTTC. Amino acid sequence: CASSSLPMDRVYGYTF.